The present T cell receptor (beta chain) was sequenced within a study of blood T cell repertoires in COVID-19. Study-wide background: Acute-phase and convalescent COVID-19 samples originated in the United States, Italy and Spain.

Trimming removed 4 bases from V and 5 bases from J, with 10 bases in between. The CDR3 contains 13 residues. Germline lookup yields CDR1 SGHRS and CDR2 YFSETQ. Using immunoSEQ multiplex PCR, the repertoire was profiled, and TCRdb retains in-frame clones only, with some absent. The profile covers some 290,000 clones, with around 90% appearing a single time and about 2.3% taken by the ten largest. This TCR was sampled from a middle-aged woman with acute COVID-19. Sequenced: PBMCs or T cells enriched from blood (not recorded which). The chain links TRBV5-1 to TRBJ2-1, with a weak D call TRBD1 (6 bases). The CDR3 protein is CASSEQGNNEQFF. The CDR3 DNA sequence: TGCGCCAGCAGCGAACAGGGTAACAATGAGCAGTTCTTC.